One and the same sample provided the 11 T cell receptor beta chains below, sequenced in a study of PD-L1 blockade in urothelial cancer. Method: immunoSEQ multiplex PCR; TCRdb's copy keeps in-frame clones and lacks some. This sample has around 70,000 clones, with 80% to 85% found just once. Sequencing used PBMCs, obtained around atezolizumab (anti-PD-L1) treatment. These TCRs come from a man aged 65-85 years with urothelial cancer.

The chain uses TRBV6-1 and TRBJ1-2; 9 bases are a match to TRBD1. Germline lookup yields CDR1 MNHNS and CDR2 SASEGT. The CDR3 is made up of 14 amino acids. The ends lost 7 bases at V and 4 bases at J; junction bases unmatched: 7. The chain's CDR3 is CASTYRGRSYGYTF. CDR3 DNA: TGTGCCAGCACTTACAGGGGGCGCTCCTATGGCTACACCTTC.

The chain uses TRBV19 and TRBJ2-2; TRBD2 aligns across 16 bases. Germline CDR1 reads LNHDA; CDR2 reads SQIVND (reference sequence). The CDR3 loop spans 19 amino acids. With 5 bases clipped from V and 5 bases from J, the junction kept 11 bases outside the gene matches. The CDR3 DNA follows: TGTGCCAGTAGTGCACCCTCCGGGACTAGCGGGAGGGGAACCGGGGAGCTGTTTTTT. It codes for CASSAPSGTSGRGTGELFF.

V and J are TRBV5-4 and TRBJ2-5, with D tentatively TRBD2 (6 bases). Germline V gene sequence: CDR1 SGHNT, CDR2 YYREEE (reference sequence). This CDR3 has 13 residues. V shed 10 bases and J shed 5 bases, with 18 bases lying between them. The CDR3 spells CAAGGSDRETQYF. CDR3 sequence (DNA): TGTGCCGCTGGAGGGTCGGATCGGGAGACCCAGTACTTC.

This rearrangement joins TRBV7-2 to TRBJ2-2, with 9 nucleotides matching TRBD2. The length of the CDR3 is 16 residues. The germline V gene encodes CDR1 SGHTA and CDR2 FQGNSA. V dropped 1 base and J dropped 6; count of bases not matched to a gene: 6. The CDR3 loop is CASSLVAGGPSGELFF. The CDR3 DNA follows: TGTGCCAGCAGCTTAGTCGCGGGAGGGCCTTCCGGGGAGCTGTTTTTT.

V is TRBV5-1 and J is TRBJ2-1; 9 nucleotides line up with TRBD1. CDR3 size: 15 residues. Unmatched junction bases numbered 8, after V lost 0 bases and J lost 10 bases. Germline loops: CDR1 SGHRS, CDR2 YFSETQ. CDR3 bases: TGCGCCAGCAGCTTGGTAGGGACAGGGATGGAAGAGCAGTTCTTC. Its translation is CASSLVGTGMEEQFF.

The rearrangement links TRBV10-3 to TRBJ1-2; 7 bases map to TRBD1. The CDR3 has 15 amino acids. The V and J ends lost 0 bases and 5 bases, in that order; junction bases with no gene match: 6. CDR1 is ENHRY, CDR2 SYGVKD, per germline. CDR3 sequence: CAISESMGTAYGYTF. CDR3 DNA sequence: TGTGCCATCAGTGAGTCGATGGGGACAGCTTATGGCTACACCTTC.

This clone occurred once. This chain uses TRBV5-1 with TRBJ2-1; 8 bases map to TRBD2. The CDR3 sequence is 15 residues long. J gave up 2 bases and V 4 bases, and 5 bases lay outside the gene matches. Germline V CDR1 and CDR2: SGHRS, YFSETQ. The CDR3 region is CASSRSGGTYNEQFF. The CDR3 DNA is TGCGCCAGCAGCCGGAGCGGGGGAACCTACAATGAGCAGTTCTTC.

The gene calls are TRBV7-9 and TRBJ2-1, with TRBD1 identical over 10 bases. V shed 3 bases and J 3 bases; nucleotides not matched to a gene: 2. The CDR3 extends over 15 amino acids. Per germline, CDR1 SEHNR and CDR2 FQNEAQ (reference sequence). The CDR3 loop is CASSFGTGDYNEQFF. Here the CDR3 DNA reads TGTGCCAGCAGCTTTGGGACAGGGGACTACAATGAGCAGTTCTTC.

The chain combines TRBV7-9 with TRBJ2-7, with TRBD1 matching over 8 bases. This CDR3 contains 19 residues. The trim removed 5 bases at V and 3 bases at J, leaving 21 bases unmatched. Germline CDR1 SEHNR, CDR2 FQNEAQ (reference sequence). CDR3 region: CASSLTETGVLALDYEQYF. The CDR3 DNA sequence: TGTGCCAGCAGCCTCACCGAGACAGGGGTATTGGCCCTCGACTACGAGCAGTACTTC.

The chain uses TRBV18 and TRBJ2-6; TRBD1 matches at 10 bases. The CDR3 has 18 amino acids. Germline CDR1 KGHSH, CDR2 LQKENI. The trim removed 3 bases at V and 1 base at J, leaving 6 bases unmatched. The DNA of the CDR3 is TGTGCCAGCTCACCCCGGGACAGGGGATCTTCTGGGGCCAACGTCCTGACTTTC. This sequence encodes CASSPRDRGSSGANVLTF.

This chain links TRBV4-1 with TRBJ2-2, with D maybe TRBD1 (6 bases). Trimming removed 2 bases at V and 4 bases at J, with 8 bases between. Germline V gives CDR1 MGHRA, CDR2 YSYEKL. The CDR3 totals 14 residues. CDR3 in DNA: TGCGCCAGCAGCCAAACAGGGACCACCGGGGAGCTGTTTTTT. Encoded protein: CASSQTGTTGELFF.